Listed here are 25 T cell receptor beta chains from one sample, sequenced in a study of Ad26.COV2.S vaccination and SARS-CoV-2 variants. This table comes from immunoSEQ multiplex PCR, and its TCRdb copy is limited to in-frame clones, with some not included. The table lists over 250,000 clones, 87% of them singletons. Treatment in this sample: around 19 received Ad26.COV2.S at low or high dose, single or two shots; five or six received placebo; per-sample allocation not given. Sample collection was performed on day 63 after the first vaccine or placebo injection. The source was peripheral blood, collected in a trial of Ad26.COV2.S vaccine versus placebo. The receptors originated from a person between 18 and 59 years old who received the Ad26.COV2.S COVID-19 vaccine or a placebo.

This chain links TRBV6-1 with TRBJ2-5, with a tentative D call TRBD2 (6 bases). CDR3 length equals 14 residues. From germline, CDR1 is MNHNS and CDR2 SASEGT. The V and J ends lost 2 bases and 3 bases respectively, with 10 bases between them. The CDR3 DNA reads as TGTGCCAGCAGTGAATGGAGGGCGGAAGAGACCCAGTACTTC. It encodes CASSEWRAEETQYF.

The chain joins TRBV7-2 to TRBJ2-7; the match to TRBD1 covers 7 bases. CDR1 is SGHTA, CDR2 FQGNSA, per germline. The V and J ends lost 5 bases and 0 bases, in that order; junction bases with no gene match: 7. The CDR3 loop spans 15 amino acids. The CDR3 loop is CASSLTTGSSYEQYF. CDR3 sequence (DNA): TGTGCCAGCAGCCTTACGACAGGGAGCTCCTACGAGCAGTACTTC.

This chain connects TRBV2 to TRBJ1-3, with 8 nucleotides matching TRBD1. The length of the CDR3 is 13 residues. Germline CDR1 reads SNHLY; CDR2 reads FYNNEI. With V trimmed by 9 bases and J by 2 bases, 3 bases remained unmatched. Here the CDR3 DNA reads TGTGCCAGGCTGGACAGGGCTGGAAACACCATATATTTT. Translated, it gives CARLDRAGNTIYF.

The genes are TRBV10-3 and TRBJ1-5, with unresolved D. V was cut by 6 bases and J by 4 bases, with 7 bases left in between. The CDR3 runs 12 residues. Per germline, CDR1 ENHRY and CDR2 SYGVKD. The CDR3 protein is CAISAPNQPQHF. The DNA for the CDR3 is TGTGCCATCAGCGCCCCTAATCAGCCCCAGCATTTT.

This sequence joins TRBV28 and TRBJ1-2, with D tentatively TRBD1 (5 bases). The germline V gene has CDR1 MDHEN and CDR2 SYDVKM. The CDR3 has 13 amino acids. Trimming took 11 bases from V and 3 from J, leaving 16 bases between them. CDR3 DNA: TGTGCCGCATGGGCACGACAGTACTATGGCTACACCTTC. Translated: CAAWARQYYGYTF.

This chain joins TRBV5-4 and TRBJ1-1, with 9 positions matching TRBD1. Germline-derived CDR1 and CDR2 are SGHNT and YYREEE (reference sequence). After removal of 4 bases from V and 4 bases from J, the junction contained 11 bases not matched to a gene. The CDR3 length is 16 residues. CDR3 region: CASSAAITGGSTEAFF. In DNA form, the CDR3 reads TGTGCCAGCAGCGCAGCAATCACAGGGGGCAGCACTGAAGCTTTCTTT.

The V call is TRBV2, the J call TRBJ2-1; 7 bases map to TRBD2. J lost 4 bases, V lost 1 base, and 4 bases had no gene match. The germline CDR1 and CDR2 sequences are SNHLY and FYNNEI. The CDR3 loop spans 15 amino acids. CDR3 sequence: CASSEGWEGYNEQFF. The CDR3 bases are TGTGCCAGCAGTGAAGGGTGGGAGGGGTACAATGAGCAGTTCTTC.

The chain links TRBV7-6 to TRBJ2-2; no clear D. The CDR3 is 16 residues long. Germline V gene sequence: CDR1 SGHVS, CDR2 FNYEAQ. V gave up 2 bases and J gave up 0 bases, with 10 bases separating them. The CDR3 reads CASSLQPRPNTGELFF. The CDR3 DNA follows: TGTGCCAGCAGCTTACAACCTCGCCCGAACACCGGGGAGCTGTTTTTT.

The chain is built from TRBV7-6 and TRBJ2-7; D ambiguous. V dropped 5 bases and J dropped 8 bases, with 13 bases sitting between them. Germline V gene data show CDR1 as SGHVS and CDR2 as FNYEAQ. The CDR3 totals 12 residues. CDR3 loop: CASSDAVGQQYF. CDR3 nucleotides: TGTGCCAGCAGCGACGCCGTTGGACAGCAGTACTTC.

The chain uses TRBV7-3 and TRBJ2-3; D gene uncertain. This CDR3 region has 15 residues. The germline gives CDR1 SGHTA, CDR2 FQGTGA. Deletions cut 5 bases from V and 7 bases from J, with 19 bases between. The CDR3 sequence is CASSPSSRVTNTQYF. CDR3 bases: TGTGCCAGCAGCCCGTCGTCCCGGGTGACGAATACGCAGTATTTT.

The chain combines TRBV28 with TRBJ1-2; D not resolved. This CDR3 contains 14 residues. CDR1 is MDHEN, CDR2 SYDVKM, per germline. The V end lost 6 bases, the J end lost 3 bases, and 14 bases lay between the germline ends. CDR3 amino acids: CASSRSSGDYGYTF. As DNA, the CDR3 is TGTGCCAGCAGCCGTAGTAGTGGGGACTATGGCTACACCTTC.

The chain uses TRBV5-1 and TRBJ1-1; D is perhaps TRBD1 (6 bases). V was shortened by 2 bases and J by 1 base, with 15 bases between the two germline ends. Per germline, CDR1 SGHRS and CDR2 YFSETQ. This CDR3 has 16 amino acids. This CDR3 is CASSLGQGKGNTEAFF. CDR3 in DNA: TGCGCCAGCAGCTTAGGCCAGGGGAAGGGGAACACTGAAGCTTTCTTT.

V and J are TRBV10-3 and TRBJ2-1; TRBD1 matches 11 bases. Per germline, CDR1 ENHRY and CDR2 SYGVKD. After removal of 4 bases from V and 1 base from J, the junction contained 9 bases not matched to a gene. The CDR3 consists of 18 residues. CDR3 in amino acids: CAISGRTGGRRSYNEQFF. DNA of the CDR3: TGTGCCATCAGTGGTAGGACAGGGGGCCGCAGGTCCTACAATGAGCAGTTCTTC.

The chain couples TRBV5-5 to TRBJ2-7, with D tentatively TRBD1 or TRBD2 (5 bases each). CDR1 SGHKS and CDR2 YYEKEE come from the germline V gene (reference sequence). V lost 4 bases and J lost 2, with 19 bases in between. The CDR3 loop spans 16 amino acids. The CDR3 DNA reads TGTGCCAGCAGCAGCTACGACCCGGGACGGACCTACGAGCAGTACTTC. This codes for CASSSYDPGRTYEQYF.

The chain employs TRBV7-2 and TRBJ2-3, with D hard to call. V was pared by 0 bases and J by 0 bases, with 13 bases between. This CDR3 contains 17 residues. Germline V gene sequence: CDR1 SGHTA, CDR2 FQGNSA. The CDR3 DNA sequence: TGTGCCAGCAGCTTAGCCACAGCGTACCGTAGCACAGATACGCAGTATTTT. It is translated as CASSLATAYRSTDTQYF.

CDR3 bases: TGCGCCAGCAGCCTCCAACCCGGGACAGACCTCGGAGGGCTGTTTTTT. It encodes CASSLQPGTDLGGLFF. This chain links TRBV5-1 with TRBJ1-4; 7 positions match TRBD1. The CDR3 length is 16 residues. CDR1 and CDR2 from the germline V gene are SGHRS and YFSETQ. V trimming: 4 bases; J trimming: 14 bases; junction bases outside the gene matches: 20.

The chain carries TRBV19 and TRBJ2-1; 7 nucleotides match TRBD2. The ends lost 5 bases at V and 9 bases at J; junction bases unmatched: 13. CDR1 LNHDA and CDR2 SQIVND come from the germline V gene (reference sequence). This CDR3 is 15 amino acids long. Here the CDR3 reads CASSLPGLWVGEQFF. Written as DNA, the CDR3 is TGTGCCAGTAGTTTGCCGGGACTATGGGTTGGTGAGCAGTTCTTC.

The chain links TRBV30 to TRBJ2-4, with a tentative D call TRBD2 (6 bases). V lost 2 bases, J lost 6 bases, and 11 bases lay in between. This CDR3 comprises 13 residues. Per germline, CDR1 GTSNPN and CDR2 SVGIG (reference sequence). CDR3 nucleotides: TGTGCCTGGAGTCTCGCTAGCGTAAACATTCAGTACTTC. Translation gives CAWSLASVNIQYF. The variable domain in full, completed from reference TRBV30 and TRBJ2-4, reads SQTIHQWPATLVQPVGSPLSLECTVEGTSNPNLYWYRQAAGRGLQLLFYSVGIGQISSEVPQNLSASRPQDRQFILSSKKLLLSDSGFYLCAWSLASVNIQYFGAGTRLSVL.

The V call is TRBV7-8, the J call TRBJ2-1; 11 bases are shared with TRBD2. The CDR3 sequence is 18 residues long. V shed 1 base and J 0 bases; nucleotides not matched to a gene: 5. Germline V gene lookup returns CDR1 SGHVS and CDR2 FQNEAQ. This CDR3 reads CASSLGLAGGSSYNEQFF. DNA of the CDR3: TGTGCCAGCAGCTTAGGCCTAGCGGGAGGAAGCTCCTACAATGAGCAGTTCTTC.

V gene TRBV10-2 combines with J gene TRBJ2-7, with D possibly matching TRBD1 (6 bases). The germline CDR1 and CDR2 sequences are WSHSY and SAAADI. V shed 6 bases and J shed 5 bases, with 11 bases lying between them. This CDR3 is built from 12 residues. The CDR3 loop reads CASRETGHEQYF. The CDR3 DNA sequence: TGCGCCAGCAGGGAGACAGGTCACGAGCAGTACTTC.

The V and J genes are TRBV7-2 and TRBJ1-1; D is perhaps TRBD1 (5 bases). CDR3 length equals 13 residues. Germline-derived CDR1 and CDR2 are SGHTA and FQGNSA. V shed 5 bases and J shed 4 bases, with 11 bases lying between them. The DNA of the CDR3 is TGTGCCAGCAGCAATGTTGGGGGCACTGAAGCTTTCTTT. Protein sequence: CASSNVGGTEAFF.

The J gene is TRBJ2-1, the V gene TRBV2; possibly TRBD2 for D (6 bases). V was pared by 7 bases and J by 6 bases, with 13 bases between. The CDR3 extends over 13 amino acids. Germline values: CDR1 SNHLY, CDR2 FYNNEI. The CDR3 spells CASTASEVNEQFF. The CDR3 DNA follows: TGTGCCAGCACCGCTAGCGAGGTCAATGAGCAGTTCTTC.

This chain links TRBV24-1 with TRBJ2-5; TRBD2 agrees at 12 bases. V lost 2 bases, J lost 1 base, and 4 bases stayed unmatched. Germline V gives CDR1 KGHDR, CDR2 SFDVKD. The CDR3 has 17 amino acids. CDR3 residues: CATSDSRLAGVQETQYF. CDR3 sequence (DNA): TGTGCCACCAGTGATTCCAGACTAGCGGGGGTCCAAGAGACCCAGTACTTC.

The rearrangement joins TRBV7-8 to TRBJ2-5, with D maybe TRBD2 (5 bases). The CDR3 runs to 14 residues. V was cut by 1 base and J by 6 bases, with 12 bases left in between. Germline lookup yields CDR1 SGHVS and CDR2 FQNEAQ. The CDR3 loop reads CASSLGWPGKTQYF. The CDR3 DNA follows: TGTGCCAGCAGCTTAGGCTGGCCCGGGAAGACCCAGTACTTC.

This chain uses TRBV10-3 with TRBJ1-1; D ambiguous. This CDR3 region has 16 residues. V was shortened by 0 bases and J by 0 bases, with 11 bases between the two germline ends. CDR1 and CDR2 (germline): ENHRY, SYGVKD. The CDR3 sequence is CAISESKGVMNTEAFF. Written as DNA, the CDR3 is TGTGCCATCAGTGAGTCGAAAGGAGTCATGAACACTGAAGCTTTCTTT.